The following is a T cell receptor (beta chain) sequence with its context. Other DNA variants within this sample encode the same CDR3. V lost 1 base, J lost 0 bases, and 18 bases lay in between. The germline gives CDR1 SGHVS, CDR2 FQNEAQ. The length of the CDR3 is 19 residues. This entry comes from a study of graft-versus-host responses after intestinal transplantation. This table comes from immunoSEQ multiplex PCR, and its TCRdb copy is limited to in-frame clones, with some not included. The data show 25,000 to 35,000 clones, 70% to 90% seen once. The sequencing here drew on PBMCs, taken roughly 68 weeks after intestinal transplantation. J is TRBJ1-4 and V is TRBV7-8; D is uncertain. The clonotype originates from a human patient who received an intestinal transplant, so some T cells may come from the graft donor. The DNA of the CDR3 is TGTGCCAGCAGCTTAGATCATCAGTCCGAGCCAGCAACTAATGAAAAACTGTTTTTT. Encoded protein: CASSLDHQSEPATNEKLFF. Filled out from reference TRBV7-8 and TRBJ1-4, the complete variable domain reads GAGVSQSPRYKVAKRGQDVALRCDPISGHVSLFWYQQALGQGPEFLTYFQNEAQLDKSGLPSDRFFAERPEGSVSTLKIQRTQQEDSAVYLCASSLDHQSEPATNEKLFFGSGTQLSVL.